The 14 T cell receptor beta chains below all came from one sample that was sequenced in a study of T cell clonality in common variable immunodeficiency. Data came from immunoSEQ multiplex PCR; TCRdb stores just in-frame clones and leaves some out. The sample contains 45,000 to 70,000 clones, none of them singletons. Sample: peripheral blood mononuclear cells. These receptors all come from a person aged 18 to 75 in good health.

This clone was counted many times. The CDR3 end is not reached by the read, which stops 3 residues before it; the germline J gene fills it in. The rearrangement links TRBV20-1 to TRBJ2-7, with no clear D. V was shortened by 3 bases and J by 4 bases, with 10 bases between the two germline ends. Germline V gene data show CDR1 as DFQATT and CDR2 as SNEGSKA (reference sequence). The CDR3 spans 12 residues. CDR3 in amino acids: CSASRNQYEQYF. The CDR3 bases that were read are TGCAGTGCTAGTCGCAACCAGTACGAG.

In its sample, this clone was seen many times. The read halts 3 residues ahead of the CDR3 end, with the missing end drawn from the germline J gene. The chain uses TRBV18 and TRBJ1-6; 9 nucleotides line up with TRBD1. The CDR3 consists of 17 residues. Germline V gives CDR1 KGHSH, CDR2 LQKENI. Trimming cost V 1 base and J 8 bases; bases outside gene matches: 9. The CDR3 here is CASSPHGAGQGDSPLHF. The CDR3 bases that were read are TGTGCCAGCTCACCACACGGAGCGGGACAGGGCGATTCACCC.

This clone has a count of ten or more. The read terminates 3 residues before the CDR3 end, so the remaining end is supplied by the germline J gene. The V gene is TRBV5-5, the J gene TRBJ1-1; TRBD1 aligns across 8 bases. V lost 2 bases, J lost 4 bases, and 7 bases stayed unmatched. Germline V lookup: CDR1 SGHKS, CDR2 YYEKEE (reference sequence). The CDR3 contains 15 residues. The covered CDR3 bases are TGTGCCAGCAGCTTTTCAGGGGGCGGCGGCACTGAA. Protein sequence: CASSFSGGGGTE. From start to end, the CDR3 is CASSFSGGGGTEAFF.

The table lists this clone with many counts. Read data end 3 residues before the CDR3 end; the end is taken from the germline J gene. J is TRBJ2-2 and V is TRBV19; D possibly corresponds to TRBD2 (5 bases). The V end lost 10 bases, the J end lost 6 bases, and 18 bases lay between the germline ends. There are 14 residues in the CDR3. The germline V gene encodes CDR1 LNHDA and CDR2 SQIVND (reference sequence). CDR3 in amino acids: CATRPGSSAGELFF. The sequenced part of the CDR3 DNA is TGTGCCACTAGACCGGGAAGTAGCGCCGGGGAG.

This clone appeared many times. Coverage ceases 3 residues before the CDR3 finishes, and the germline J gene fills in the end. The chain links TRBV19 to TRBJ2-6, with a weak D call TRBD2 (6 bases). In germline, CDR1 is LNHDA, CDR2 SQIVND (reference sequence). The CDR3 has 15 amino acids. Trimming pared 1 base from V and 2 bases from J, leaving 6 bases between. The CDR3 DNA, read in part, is TGTGCCAGTAGTATAGGGAGGGCTGGGGCCAACGTC. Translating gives CASSIGRAGANV. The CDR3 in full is CASSIGRAGANVLTF. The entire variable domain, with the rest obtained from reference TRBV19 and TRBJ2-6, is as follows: DGGITQSPKYLFRKEGQNVTLSCEQNLNHDAMYWYRQDPGQGLRLIYYSQIVNDFQKGDIAEGYSVSREKKESFPLTVTSAQKNPTAFYLCASSIGRAGANVLTFGAGSRLTVL.

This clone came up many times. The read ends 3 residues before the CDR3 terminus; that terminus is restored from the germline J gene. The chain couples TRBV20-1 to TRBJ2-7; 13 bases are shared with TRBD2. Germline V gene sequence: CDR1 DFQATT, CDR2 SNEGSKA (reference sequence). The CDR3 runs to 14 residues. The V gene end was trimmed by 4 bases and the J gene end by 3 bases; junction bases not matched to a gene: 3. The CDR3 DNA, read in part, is TGCAGTGCTACCGGGACTAGCGGGAACTACGAG. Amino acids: CSATGTSGNYE. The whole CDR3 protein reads CSATGTSGNYEQYF.

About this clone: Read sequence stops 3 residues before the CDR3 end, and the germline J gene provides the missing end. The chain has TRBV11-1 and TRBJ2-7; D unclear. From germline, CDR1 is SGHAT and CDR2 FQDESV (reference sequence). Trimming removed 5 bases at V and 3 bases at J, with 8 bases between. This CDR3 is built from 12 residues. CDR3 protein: CASSANRYEQYF. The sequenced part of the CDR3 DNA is TGTGCCAGCAGCGCTAATCGCTACGAG.

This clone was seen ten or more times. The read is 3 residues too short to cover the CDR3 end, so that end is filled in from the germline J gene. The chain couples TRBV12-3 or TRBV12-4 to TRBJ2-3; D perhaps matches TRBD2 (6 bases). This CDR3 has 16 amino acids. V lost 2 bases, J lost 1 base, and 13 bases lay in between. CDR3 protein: CASSLWVGGGTDTQYF. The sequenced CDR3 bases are TGTGCCAGCAGTTTATGGGTCGGCGGGGGCACAGATACG.

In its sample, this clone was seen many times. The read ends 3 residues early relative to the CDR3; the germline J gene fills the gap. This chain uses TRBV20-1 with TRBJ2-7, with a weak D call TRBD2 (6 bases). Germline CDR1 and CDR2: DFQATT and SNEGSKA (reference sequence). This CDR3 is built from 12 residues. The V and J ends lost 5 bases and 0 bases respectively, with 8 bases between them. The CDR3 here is CSASTSSYEQYF. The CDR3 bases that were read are TGCAGTGCTTCGACTAGCTCCTACGAG.

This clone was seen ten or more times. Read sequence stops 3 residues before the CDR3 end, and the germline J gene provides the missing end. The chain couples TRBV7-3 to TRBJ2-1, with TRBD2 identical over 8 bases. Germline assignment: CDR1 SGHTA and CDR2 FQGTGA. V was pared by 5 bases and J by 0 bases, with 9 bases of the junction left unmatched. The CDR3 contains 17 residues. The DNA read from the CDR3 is TGTGCCAGCAGCCCCCGGGGGGGCCCCAGCTCCTACAATGAG. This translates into CASSPRGGPSSYNE. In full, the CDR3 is CASSPRGGPSSYNEQFF.

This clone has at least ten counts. The CDR3 sequence is CASSLDRAGNTIYF. CDR3 DNA, as far as it was read: TGTGCCAGCAGCTTGGACAGGGCTGGAAACACC. The chain employs TRBV7-9 and TRBJ1-3; 8 bases are shared with TRBD1. The CDR3 end falls 3 residues outside the read, so it is completed with the germline J gene. This CDR3 is built from 14 residues. The V gene end was trimmed by 3 bases and the J gene end by 2 bases; junction bases not matched to a gene: 0. Germline V gene data show CDR1 as SEHNR and CDR2 as FQNEAQ (reference sequence).

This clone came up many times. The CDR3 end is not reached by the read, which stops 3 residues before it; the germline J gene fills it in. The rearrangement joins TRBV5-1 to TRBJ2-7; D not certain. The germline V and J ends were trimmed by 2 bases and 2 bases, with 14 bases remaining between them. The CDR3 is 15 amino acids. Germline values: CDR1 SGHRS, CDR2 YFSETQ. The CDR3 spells CASSLRTAPTYEQYF. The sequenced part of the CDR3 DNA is TGCGCCAGCAGCTTAAGAACAGCCCCAACCTACGAG.

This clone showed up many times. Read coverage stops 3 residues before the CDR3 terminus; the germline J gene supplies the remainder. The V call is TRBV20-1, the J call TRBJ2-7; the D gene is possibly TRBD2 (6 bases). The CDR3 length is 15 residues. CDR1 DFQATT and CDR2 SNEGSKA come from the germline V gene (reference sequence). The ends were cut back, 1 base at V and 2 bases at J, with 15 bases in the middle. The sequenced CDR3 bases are TGCAGTGCTAGAGTCCGGGCTAGCGACCCCTACGAG. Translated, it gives CSARVRASDPYE. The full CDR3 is CSARVRASDPYEQYF.

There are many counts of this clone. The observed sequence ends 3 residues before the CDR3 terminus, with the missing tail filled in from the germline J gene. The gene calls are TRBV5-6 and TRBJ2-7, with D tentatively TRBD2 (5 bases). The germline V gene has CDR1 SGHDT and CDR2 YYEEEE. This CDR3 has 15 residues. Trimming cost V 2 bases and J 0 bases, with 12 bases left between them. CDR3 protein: CASSFRERSSYEQYF. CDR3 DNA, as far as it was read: TGTGCCAGCAGCTTTAGGGAGCGGAGCTCCTACGAG.